What follows are 16 T cell receptor beta chains derived from one specimen sequenced in a study of blood T cell repertoires in COVID-19. TCRdb keeps only in-frame clones here, not all; method: immunoSEQ multiplex PCR. The sample shows about 370,000 clones, around 89% of them seen only once. The sample comprised peripheral blood. The receptor set was obtained from a man aged 18-30 years with active or convalescent COVID-19.

The chain uses TRBV7-3 and TRBJ2-1, with 9 positions matching TRBD1. Per the germline V gene, CDR1 is SGHTA and CDR2 is FQGTGA. The CDR3 length is 14 residues. Unmatched junction bases numbered 6, after V lost 4 bases and J lost 8 bases. The CDR3 DNA is TGTGCCAGCAGCTCCGGACAGGGGATTGATGAGCAGTTCTTC. Protein: CASSSGQGIDEQFF.

CDR3 nucleotide sequence: TGTGCCAGCAGGCTCGGTGGGCCCCCCCTCGAGCAGTACTTC. Residues: CASRLGGPPLEQYF. The genes are TRBV6-6 and TRBJ2-7; no clear D gene. Trimming removed 6 bases at V and 6 bases at J, with 18 bases between. The CDR3 has 14 amino acids. Germline V gene sequence: CDR1 MNHNY, CDR2 SVGAGI (reference sequence).

This chain joins TRBV27 and TRBJ1-2; 9 nucleotides line up with TRBD1. CDR3 length: 15 residues. The germline CDR1 and CDR2 sequences are MNHEY and SMNVEV (reference sequence). After removal of 5 bases from V and 4 bases from J, the junction contained 8 bases not matched to a gene. CDR3 protein: CASSNPGQGVYGYTF. Written as DNA, the CDR3 is TGTGCCAGCAGTAACCCGGGACAGGGAGTCTATGGCTACACCTTC.

The rearrangement joins TRBV27 to TRBJ2-1; a possible D gene is TRBD1 (5 bases). Germline V lookup: CDR1 MNHEY, CDR2 SMNVEV (reference sequence). V lost 0 bases to trimming and J lost 7 bases, with 7 bases between them. The length of the CDR3 is 13 residues. In nucleotides, the CDR3 is TGTGCCAGCAGTTTATCTTCAGGGAATGAGCAGTTCTTC. Its translation is CASSLSSGNEQFF.

CDR3 in DNA: TGTGCCAGTAGTATTGACTACCTCAATGAGCAGTTCTTC. Protein sequence: CASSIDYLNEQFF. V is TRBV19 and J is TRBJ2-1; perhaps TRBD2 as D (5 bases). CDR3 size: 13 residues. Trimming removed 3 bases from V and 6 bases from J, with 9 bases in between. The germline CDR1 and CDR2 sequences are LNHDA and SQIVND (reference sequence).

The chain is built from TRBV6-2 or TRBV6-3 and TRBJ1-2; no reliable D call. V lost 0 bases to trimming and J lost 0 bases, with 17 bases between them. The CDR3 runs to 18 residues. Germline lookup yields CDR1 MNHEY and CDR2 SVGEGT. The CDR3 spells CASSYSKQSNGTNYGYTF. The CDR3 DNA is TGTGCCAGCAGTTACTCGAAACAGTCGAACGGAACTAACTATGGCTACACCTTC.

Remarks on this clone: Other DNA sequences in this specimen translate into the identical CDR3. The gene calls are TRBV27 and TRBJ2-3; TRBD1 is a possible D gene (6 bases). Between the trimmed V and J ends, which lost 4 bases and 5 bases, there was a span of 10 bases. The CDR3 consists of 13 residues. Germline assignment: CDR1 MNHEY and CDR2 SMNVEV (reference sequence). This chain's CDR3 is CASSSGVVDTQYF. Here the CDR3 DNA reads TGTGCCAGCAGTTCAGGGGTGGTAGATACGCAGTATTTT.

The V gene is TRBV5-1, the J gene TRBJ1-1; D unresolved. The CDR3 loop spans 15 amino acids. CDR1 is SGHRS and CDR2 is YFSETQ in the germline V gene. V gave up 0 bases and J gave up 4 bases, with 13 bases separating them. DNA of the CDR3: TGCGCCAGCAGCTTGGTAGTTTGGGGAGGCACTGAAGCTTTCTTT. Protein product: CASSLVVWGGTEAFF.

The J gene is TRBJ2-2, the V gene TRBV19; D uncertain. CDR1 is LNHDA, CDR2 SQIVND, per germline (reference sequence). This CDR3 contains 13 residues. V was shortened by 11 bases and J by 1 base, with 11 bases between the two germline ends. The CDR3 here is CAGLAKNTGELFF. The CDR3 DNA reads as TGTGCCGGGCTGGCGAAGAACACCGGGGAGCTGTTTTTT.

The chain carries TRBV3-1 (or the pseudogene TRBV3-2) and TRBJ2-7; D possibly corresponds to TRBD1 (5 bases). From germline, CDR1 is LGHDT and CDR2 YNNKEL (reference sequence). This CDR3 is 14 amino acids long. The V end lost 1 base, the J end lost 2 bases, and 9 bases lay between the germline ends. The CDR3 protein is CASSQGTCPYEQYF. The CDR3 nucleotides read TGTGCCAGCAGCCAAGGGACATGCCCCTACGAGCAGTACTTC.

This chain links TRBV28 with TRBJ1-6; weak D call: TRBD1 (6 bases). There are 15 residues in the CDR3. The germline gives CDR1 MDHEN, CDR2 SYDVKM. V was trimmed by 6 bases and J by 8 bases, leaving 17 bases between them. DNA for the CDR3: TGTGCCAGCAGACAATCCGCAGGGGCTGATTCACCCCTCCACTTT. It specifies CASRQSAGADSPLHF.

CDR3 sequence: CASSLAAGVTEAFF. The CDR3 DNA reads TGTGCCAGCAGCTTGGCCGCAGGGGTAACTGAAGCTTTCTTT. The V call is TRBV7-2, the J call TRBJ1-1; tentative D call: TRBD1 (6 bases). Trimming pared 3 bases from V and 5 bases from J, leaving 13 bases between. CDR1 is SGHTA and CDR2 is FQGNSA in the germline V gene. CDR3 length equals 14 residues.

The V gene is TRBV21-1, the J gene TRBJ1-5; TRBD1, the table's D call, was not compared with the DNA. TRBV21-1 is listed as a pseudogene. The CDR3 loop spans 18 amino acids. The CDR3 DNA is TGTGCCAGACTCACTCGGACAGGAATGGATGTGGGCAATCAGCCCCAGCATTTT. Translated, it gives CARLTRTGMDVGNQPQHF.

In this sample, this clone turned up a few times. The rearrangement joins TRBV27 to TRBJ2-1; maybe TRBD2 (7 bases). The V gene's germline CDR1 is MNHEY and CDR2 SMNVEV (reference sequence). The V end was cut by 4 bases, the J end by 6 bases, with 19 bases between. The CDR3 loop spans 16 amino acids. The CDR3, as DNA: TGTGCCAGCAGTTCACAGGGAGGGAGCAGGGCCAATGAGCAGTTCTTC. Its protein product is CASSSQGGSRANEQFF.

CDR3 in amino acids: CASSFRGGIQYF. DNA for the CDR3: TGTGCCAGCAGTTTCCGGGGGGGCATTCAGTACTTC. This chain links TRBV6-2 or TRBV6-3 with TRBJ2-4, with 8 bases fitting TRBD2. This CDR3 contains 12 residues. CDR1 and CDR2 (germline): MNHEY, SVGEGT. The junction had 2 bases not matched to a gene; V was cut back by 4 bases and J by 9 bases.

The chain links TRBV28 to TRBJ2-7; 8 positions match TRBD1. The junction had 8 bases not matched to a gene; V was cut back by 1 base and J by 3 bases. In germline, CDR1 is MDHEN, CDR2 SYDVKM. The CDR3 loop spans 16 amino acids. DNA of the CDR3: TGTGCCAGCAGTTTATTTACCCGGGACAGGTTCTACGAGCAGTACTTC. Translated: CASSLFTRDRFYEQYF.